This T cell receptor (beta chain) was identified during a study of shared clonotypes between healthy human individuals. V lost 2 bases and J 2 bases, leaving 13 bases between the germline ends. The length of the CDR3 is 15 residues. Germline CDR1 MNHEY, CDR2 SVGAGI. Ten immunoSEQ deep assay plates were used by the authors to sequence unsorted PBMC DNA. In the original workflow: Junction-only sequences produced by ImmunoSEQ had no quality scores, so filtering differed. The method was immunoSEQ multiplex PCR; TCRdb's version includes in-frame clones alone and lacks a portion of them. Clone size and V and J calls were adopted from that table, with D and trimming inferred from the DNA. Among about 490,000 clones listed, 70% to 80% were seen once.

The chain uses TRBV6-5 and TRBJ2-7; no firm D call. The receptor's source is a woman in her 40s in good health. Some clones in this sample may be carry-over from other donors' samples. Sequencing used PBMCs. Written as DNA, the CDR3 is TGTGCCAGCAGTTACATGGGGATTAGTCCCTACGAGCAGTACTTC. Encoded protein: CASSYMGISPYEQYF.